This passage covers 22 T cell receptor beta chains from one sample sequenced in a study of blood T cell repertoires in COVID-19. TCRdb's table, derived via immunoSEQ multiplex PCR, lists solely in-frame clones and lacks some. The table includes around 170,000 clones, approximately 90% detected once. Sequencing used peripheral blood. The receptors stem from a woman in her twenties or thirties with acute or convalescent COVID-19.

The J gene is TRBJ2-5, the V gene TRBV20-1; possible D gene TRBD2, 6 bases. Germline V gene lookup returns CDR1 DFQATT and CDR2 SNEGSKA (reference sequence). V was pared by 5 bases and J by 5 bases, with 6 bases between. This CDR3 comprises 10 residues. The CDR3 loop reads CSAGGETQYF. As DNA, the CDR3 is TGCAGTGCTGGGGGGGAGACCCAGTACTTC.

This chain's CDR3 is CASTPGQSYGYTF. In nucleotides, the CDR3 is TGTGCCAGCACTCCGGGACAATCCTATGGCTACACCTTC. J is TRBJ1-2 and V is TRBV3-1 (or the pseudogene TRBV3-2); tentative D call: TRBD1 (6 bases). The CDR3 runs 13 residues. V was cut by 7 bases and J by 4 bases, with 13 bases left in between. CDR1 and CDR2 from the germline V gene are LGHDT and YNNKEL (reference sequence).

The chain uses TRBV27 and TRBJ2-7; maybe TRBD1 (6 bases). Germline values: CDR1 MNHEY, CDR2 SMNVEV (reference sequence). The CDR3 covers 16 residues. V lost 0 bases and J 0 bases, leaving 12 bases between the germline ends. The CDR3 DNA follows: TGTGCCAGCAGTTTATCGGGACAATCGAGCTCCTACGAGCAGTACTTC. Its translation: CASSLSGQSSSYEQYF.

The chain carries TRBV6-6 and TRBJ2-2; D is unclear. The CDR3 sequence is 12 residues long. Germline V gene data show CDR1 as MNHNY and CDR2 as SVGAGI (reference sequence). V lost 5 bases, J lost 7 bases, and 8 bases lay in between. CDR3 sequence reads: CASSPASGELFF. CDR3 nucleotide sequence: TGTGCCAGCAGTCCAGCGAGCGGGGAGCTGTTTTTT.

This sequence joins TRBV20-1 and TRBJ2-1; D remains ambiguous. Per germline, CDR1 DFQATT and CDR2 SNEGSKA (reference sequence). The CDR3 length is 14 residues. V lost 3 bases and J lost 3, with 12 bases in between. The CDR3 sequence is CSASPGAYYNEQFF. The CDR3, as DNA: TGCAGTGCTAGTCCCGGAGCTTACTACAATGAGCAGTTCTTC.

CDR3 nucleotides: TGTGCCAGCAGCTTCAGGCGGGGGCGCGTTGGCTACACCTTC. Translation: CASSFRRGRVGYTF. The chain couples TRBV28 to TRBJ1-2; a possible D gene is TRBD1 (6 bases). Germline values: CDR1 MDHEN, CDR2 SYDVKM. This CDR3 region has 14 residues. Trimming cost V 6 bases and J 7 bases, with 18 bases left between them.

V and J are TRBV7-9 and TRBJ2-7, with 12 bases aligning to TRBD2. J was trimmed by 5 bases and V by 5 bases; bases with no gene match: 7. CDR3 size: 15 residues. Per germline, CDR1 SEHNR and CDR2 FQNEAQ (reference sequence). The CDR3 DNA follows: TGTGCCAGCAGCAACCTAGCGGGAGGGGAGAACGAGCAGTACTTC. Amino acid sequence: CASSNLAGGENEQYF.

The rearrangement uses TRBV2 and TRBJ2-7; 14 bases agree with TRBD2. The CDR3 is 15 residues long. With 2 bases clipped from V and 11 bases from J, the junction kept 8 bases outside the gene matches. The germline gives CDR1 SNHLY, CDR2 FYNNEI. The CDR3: CASSEIRGLAGVEYF. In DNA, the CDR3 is TGTGCCAGCAGTGAAATAAGGGGACTAGCGGGAGTTGAGTACTTC. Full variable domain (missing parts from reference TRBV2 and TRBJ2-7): EPEVTQTPSHQVTQMGQEVILRCVPISNHLYFYWYRQILGQKVEFLVSFYNNEISEKSEIFDDQFSVERPDGSNFTLKIRSTKLEDSAMYFCASSEIRGLAGVEYFGPGTRLTVT.

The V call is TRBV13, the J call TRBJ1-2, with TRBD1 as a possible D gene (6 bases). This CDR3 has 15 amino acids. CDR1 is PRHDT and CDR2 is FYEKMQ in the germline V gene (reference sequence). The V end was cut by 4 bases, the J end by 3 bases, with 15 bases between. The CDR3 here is CASSSTGPRDYGYTF. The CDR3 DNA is TGTGCCAGCAGCTCAACAGGGCCGCGGGACTATGGCTACACCTTC.

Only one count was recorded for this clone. DNA of the CDR3: TGTGCCAGCAGCTTAGGAGTTCAATTCGGGGGTAGCTATGGCTACACCTTC. Its translation: CASSLGVQFGGSYGYTF. The chain links TRBV11-2 to TRBJ1-2; a weak D match, TRBD1 (5 bases). Germline V gene lookup returns CDR1 SGHAT and CDR2 FQNNGV. Trimming took 1 base from V and 4 from J, leaving 19 bases between them. This CDR3 is 17 amino acids long. Together with reference TRBV11-2 and TRBJ1-2, the CDR3 gives the full variable domain: EAGVAQSPRYKIIEKRQSVAFWCNPISGHATLYWYQQILGQGPKLLIQFQNNGVVDDSQLPKDRFSAERLKGVDSTLKIQPAKLEDSAVYLCASSLGVQFGGSYGYTFGSGTRLTVV.

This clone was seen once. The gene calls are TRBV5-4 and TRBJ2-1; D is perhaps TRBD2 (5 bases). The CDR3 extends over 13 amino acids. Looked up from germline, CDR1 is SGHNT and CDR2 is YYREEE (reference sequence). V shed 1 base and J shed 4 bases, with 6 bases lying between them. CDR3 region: CASSLPGYNEQFF. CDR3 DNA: TGTGCCAGCAGCTTGCCGGGATACAATGAGCAGTTCTTC.

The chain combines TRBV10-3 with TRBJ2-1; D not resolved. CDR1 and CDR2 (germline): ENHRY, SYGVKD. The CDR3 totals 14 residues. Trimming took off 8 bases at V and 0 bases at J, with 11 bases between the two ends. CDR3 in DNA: TGTGCCATCGGCGGCCAGAGCTCCTACAATGAGCAGTTCTTC. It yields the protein CAIGGQSSYNEQFF.

The CDR3 protein is CASSSQALAGAREQYF. The CDR3 coding sequence is TGTGCCAGCAGCTCCCAGGCTCTAGCGGGGGCACGCGAGCAGTACTTC. The chain joins TRBV7-2 to TRBJ2-7; 10 nucleotides agree with TRBD2. CDR1 and CDR2 from the germline V gene are SGHTA and FQGNSA. The CDR3 runs to 16 residues. Trimming took 4 bases from V and 6 from J; bases not matched to a gene: 12.

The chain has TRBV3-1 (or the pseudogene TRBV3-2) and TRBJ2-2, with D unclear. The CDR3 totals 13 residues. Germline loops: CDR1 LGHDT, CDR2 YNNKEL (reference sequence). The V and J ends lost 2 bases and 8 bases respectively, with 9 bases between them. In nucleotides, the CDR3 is TGTGCCAGCAGCCAAACTGTAAGAGGGGAGCTGTTTTTT. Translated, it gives CASSQTVRGELFF.

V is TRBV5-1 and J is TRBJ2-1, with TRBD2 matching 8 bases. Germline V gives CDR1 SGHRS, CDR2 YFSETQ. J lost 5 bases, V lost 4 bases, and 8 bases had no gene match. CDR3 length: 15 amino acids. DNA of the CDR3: TGCGCCAGCAGCCCCGTACTAGCGGTCAACAATGAGCAGTTCTTC. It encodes CASSPVLAVNNEQFF.

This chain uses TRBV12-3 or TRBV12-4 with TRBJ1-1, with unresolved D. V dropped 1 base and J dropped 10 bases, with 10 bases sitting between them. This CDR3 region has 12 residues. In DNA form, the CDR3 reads TGTGCCAGCAGTTTAGATGGGCGCAGAGCTTTCTTT. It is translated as CASSLDGRRAFF.

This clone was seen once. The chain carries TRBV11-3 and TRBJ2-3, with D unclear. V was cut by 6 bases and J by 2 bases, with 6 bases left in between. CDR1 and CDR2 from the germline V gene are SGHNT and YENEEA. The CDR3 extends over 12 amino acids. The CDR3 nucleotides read TGTGCCAGCAGACGGTCCACAGATACGCAGTATTTT. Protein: CASRRSTDTQYF. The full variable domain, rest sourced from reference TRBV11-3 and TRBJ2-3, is EAGVVQSPRYKIIEKKQPVAFWCNPISGHNTLYWYLQNLGQGPELLIRYENEEAVDDSQLPKDRFSAERLKGVDSTLKIQPAELGDSAVYLCASRRSTDTQYFGPGTRLTVL.

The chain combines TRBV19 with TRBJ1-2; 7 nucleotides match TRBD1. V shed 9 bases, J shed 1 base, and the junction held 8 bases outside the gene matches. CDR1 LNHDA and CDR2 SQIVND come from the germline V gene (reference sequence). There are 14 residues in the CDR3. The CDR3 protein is CASRRQGGNYGYTF. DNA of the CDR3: TGTGCCAGCAGAAGACAGGGTGGTAACTATGGCTACACCTTC. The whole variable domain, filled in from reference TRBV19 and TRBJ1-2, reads DGGITQSPKYLFRKEGQNVTLSCEQNLNHDAMYWYRQDPGQGLRLIYYSQIVNDFQKGDIAEGYSVSREKKESFPLTVTSAQKNPTAFYLCASRRQGGNYGYTFGSGTRLTVV.

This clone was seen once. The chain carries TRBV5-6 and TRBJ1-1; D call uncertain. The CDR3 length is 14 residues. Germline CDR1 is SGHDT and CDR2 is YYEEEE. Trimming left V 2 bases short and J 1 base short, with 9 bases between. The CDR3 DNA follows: TGTGCCAGCAGCTTAGCCCTGCAGAACACTGAAGCTTTCTTT. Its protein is CASSLALQNTEAFF.

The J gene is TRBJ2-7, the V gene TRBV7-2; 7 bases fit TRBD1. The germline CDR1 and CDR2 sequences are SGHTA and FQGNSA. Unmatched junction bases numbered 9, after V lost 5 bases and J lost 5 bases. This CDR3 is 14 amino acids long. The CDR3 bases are TGTGCCAGCAGCCCAGGGGGAGCCCTAGACGAGCAGTACTTC. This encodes CASSPGGALDEQYF.

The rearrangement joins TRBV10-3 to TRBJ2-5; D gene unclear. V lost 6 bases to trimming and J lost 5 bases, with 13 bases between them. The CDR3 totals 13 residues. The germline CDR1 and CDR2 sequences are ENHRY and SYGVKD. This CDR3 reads CAIRAHGNETQYF. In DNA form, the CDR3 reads TGTGCCATCAGGGCCCATGGCAATGAGACCCAGTACTTC.

The CDR3 coding sequence is TGTGCCAGCAGCGTAGGGTGGACACAAGAGACCCAGTACTTC. This sequence encodes CASSVGWTQETQYF. The V gene is TRBV9, the J gene TRBJ2-5, with D possibly being TRBD1 (5 bases). This CDR3 has 14 amino acids. V lost 0 bases to trimming and J lost 2 bases, with 8 bases between them. Per germline, CDR1 SGDLS and CDR2 YYNGEE.